This TCR beta chain was captured by sequencing in a study of early T cells in non-severe SARS-CoV-2 infection. In the study overall: Unpaired chains resulted from sequencing bulk RNA of unsorted whole blood.

The CDR3 contains 15 residues. With V trimmed by 4 bases and J by 11 bases, 13 bases remained unmatched. Tagging with unique molecular identifiers was applied to individual cDNA molecules. MiXCR, applied by TCRdb to the 5' RACE reads, yields one record per CDR3 protein. The table records 60,000 or so distinct CDR3 sequences, around 9% of them present only once. Details on this clonotype: What it binds is unknown.

Findings and caveats of the study: Missing private and CD4 specificities, VDJdb matching favored anti-spike CD8 responses.

The chain carries TRBV12-3 or TRBV12-4 and TRBJ1-1; 10 nucleotides line up with TRBD1. Sequencing input: whole blood. The source is an adult who was a healthcare worker with PCR-confirmed SARS-CoV-2 infection or an uninfected control (not recorded which). The CDR3 loop is CASSSQTGGALGAFF. CDR3 nucleotides: TGTGCCAGCAGTTCCCAGACAGGGGGCGCATTGGGGGCTTTCTTT.